This record covers a single TCR beta chain. This table comes from immunoSEQ multiplex PCR, and its TCRdb copy is limited to in-frame clones, with some not included. Here the sample spans over 200,000 clones, approximately 75% being singletons. This sample was included in a study of blood T cell repertoires in COVID-19. The CDR3 covers 12 residues. CDR1 is MNHEY and CDR2 is SMNVEV in the germline V gene (reference sequence). Trimming stripped 5 bases from V and 6 bases from J, with 11 bases between. Residents of about two dozen US areas, aged roughly 18 to 89 years, made up the participants. The study assigned cohorts using participant-reported clinical history.

The sequenced material came from PBMCs or T cells enriched from blood (not recorded which). This TCR was sampled from a man in his forties or fifties who had recovered from COVID-19. The genes are TRBV27 and TRBJ2-7; perhaps TRBD2 as D (6 bases). This CDR3 is CASSGDSGEQYF. The CDR3 coding sequence is TGTGCCAGCAGTGGGGACTCGGGCGAGCAGTACTTC.